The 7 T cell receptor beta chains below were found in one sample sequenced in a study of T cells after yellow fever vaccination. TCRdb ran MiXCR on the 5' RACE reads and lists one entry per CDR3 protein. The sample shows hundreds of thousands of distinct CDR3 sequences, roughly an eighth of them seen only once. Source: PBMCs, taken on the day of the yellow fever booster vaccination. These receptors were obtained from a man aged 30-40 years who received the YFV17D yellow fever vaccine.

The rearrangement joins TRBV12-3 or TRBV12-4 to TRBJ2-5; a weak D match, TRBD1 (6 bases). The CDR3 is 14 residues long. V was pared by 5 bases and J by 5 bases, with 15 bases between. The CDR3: CASSLRGPRETQYF. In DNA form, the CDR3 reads TGTGCCAGCAGTCTCAGGGGCCCCCGGGAGACCCAGTACTTC.

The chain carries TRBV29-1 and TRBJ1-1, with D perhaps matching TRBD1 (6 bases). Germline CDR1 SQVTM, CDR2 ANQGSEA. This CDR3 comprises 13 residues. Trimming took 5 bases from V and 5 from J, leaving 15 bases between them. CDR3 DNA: TGCAGCGTTCGTATATCAGGGGCAACTGAAGCTTTCTTT. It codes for CSVRISGATEAFF. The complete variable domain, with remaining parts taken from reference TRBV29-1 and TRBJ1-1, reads SAVISQKPSRDICQRGTSLTIQCQVDSQVTMMFWYRQQPGQSLTLIATANQGSEATYESGFVIDKFPISRPNLTFSTLTVSNMSPEDSSIYLCSVRISGATEAFFGQGTRLTVV.

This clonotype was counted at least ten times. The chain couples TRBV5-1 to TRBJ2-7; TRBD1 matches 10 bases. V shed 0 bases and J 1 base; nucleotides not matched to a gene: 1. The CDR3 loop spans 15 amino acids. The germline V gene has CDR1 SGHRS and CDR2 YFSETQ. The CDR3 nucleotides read TGCGCCAGCAGCTTGGGACAGGGGGCTTCCTACGAGCAGTACTTC. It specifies CASSLGQGASYEQYF.

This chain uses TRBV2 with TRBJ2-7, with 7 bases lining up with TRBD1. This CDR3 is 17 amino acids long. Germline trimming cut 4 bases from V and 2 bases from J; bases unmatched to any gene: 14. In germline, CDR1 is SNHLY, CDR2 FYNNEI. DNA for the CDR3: TGTGCCAGCAGTGGCCCAAGACCGGGACAGCAAGCCTACGAGCAGTACTTC. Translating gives CASSGPRPGQQAYEQYF.

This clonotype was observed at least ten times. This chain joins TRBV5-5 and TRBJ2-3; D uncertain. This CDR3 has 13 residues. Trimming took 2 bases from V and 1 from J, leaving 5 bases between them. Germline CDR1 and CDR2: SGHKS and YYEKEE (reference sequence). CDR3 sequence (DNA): TGTGCCAGCAGCTTCCAGGGCACAGATACGCAGTATTTT. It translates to CASSFQGTDTQYF.

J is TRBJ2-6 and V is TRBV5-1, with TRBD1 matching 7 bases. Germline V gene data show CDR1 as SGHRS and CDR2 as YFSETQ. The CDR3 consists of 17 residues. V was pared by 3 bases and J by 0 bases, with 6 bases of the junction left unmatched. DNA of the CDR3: TGCGCCAGCAGCTACAGGGGCCCCGGCTCTGGGGCCAACGTCCTGACTTTC. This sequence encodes CASSYRGPGSGANVLTF.

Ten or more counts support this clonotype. The CDR3 sequence is CASSFPGTEAFF. In nucleotides, the CDR3 is TGTGCCAGCAGCTTCCCCGGGACTGAAGCTTTCTTT. This sequence joins TRBV11-2 and TRBJ1-1; unclear D gene. Germline assignment: CDR1 SGHAT and CDR2 FQNNGV. This CDR3 spans 12 amino acids. V dropped 3 bases and J dropped 5 bases, with 7 bases sitting between them.